This entry lists 8 T cell receptor beta chains sequenced from one sample in a study of T cells in Graves' hyperthyroidism and ophthalmopathy. RNA transcripts were the template for amplifying TCR beta CDR3 regions. TCR CDR3 regions were first amplified by RT-PCR with HTBI primers. TCRdb re-called the multiplex PCR reads through MiXCR, storing one row per CDR3 protein. Among 550,000 to 600,000 distinct CDR3 sequences listed, about half were seen once. The specimen was peripheral blood or thyroid tissue (not recorded which). The receptors here all came from an adult woman with Graves' disease, either hyperthyroidism or ophthalmopathy (not recorded which).

This clonotype was observed a few times. J is TRBJ1-1 and V is TRBV19; tentative D call: TRBD1 (5 bases). V lost 4 bases and J 5 bases, leaving 17 bases between the germline ends. The CDR3 is made up of 15 amino acids. Germline CDR1 is LNHDA and CDR2 is SQIVND (reference sequence). The CDR3 DNA reads TGTGCCAGTAGTAATGGGGGTCGGGTAGGGACTGAAGCTTTCTTT. Its protein is CASSNGGRVGTEAFF.

The chain combines TRBV2 with TRBJ1-2, with 8 bases aligning to TRBD1. V shed 4 bases and J 8 bases; nucleotides not matched to a gene: 9. The germline V gene has CDR1 SNHLY and CDR2 FYNNEI. The CDR3 contains 14 residues. Written as DNA, the CDR3 is TGTGCCAGCAGTGTAATGGACAGGGTTGGCGGCTACACCTTC. Its translation is CASSVMDRVGGYTF.

The chain recombines TRBV11-2 with TRBJ2-1; D possibly matches TRBD1 or TRBD2 (6 bases each). The V gene's germline CDR1 is SGHAT and CDR2 FQNNGV. Trimming took off 7 bases at V and 7 bases at J, with 17 bases between the two ends. This CDR3 is 14 amino acids long. The DNA for the CDR3 is TGTGCCAGCAACCCCTGGGGGGCGAGAAATGAGCAGTTCTTC. Translating it yields CASNPWGARNEQFF.

The chain uses TRBV7-2 and TRBJ2-5, with D possibly matching TRBD1 (5 bases). Trimming cost V 4 bases and J 4 bases, with 16 bases left between them. CDR3 size: 15 residues. Germline-derived CDR1 and CDR2 are SGHTA and FQGNSA. Written as DNA, the CDR3 is TGTGCCAGCAGCTCCAGTCAGGGTTGGGGAGAGACCCAGTACTTC. Its protein product is CASSSSQGWGETQYF.

The CDR3 protein is CASNKAGAGYEQYF. CDR3 nucleotide sequence: TGTGCCAGCAACAAGGCCGGGGCCGGGTACGAGCAGTACTTC. The rearrangement uses TRBV7-2 and TRBJ2-7, with D perhaps matching TRBD1 or TRBD2 (5 bases each). Germline CDR1 and CDR2: SGHTA and FQGNSA. V gave up 7 bases and J gave up 4 bases, with 17 bases separating them. This CDR3 contains 14 residues.

With respect to this clonotype: The CDR3 end shows no conserved phenylalanine or tryptophan, and so a read error is likely. The limits of the CDR3 on the DNA are not certain, so only TCRdb's listed CDR3 is given. This chain uses TRBV5-1 with TRBJ1-1; the D segment call TRBD1 is taken from the table without a DNA check. CDR1 is SGHRS and CDR2 is YFSETQ in the germline V gene. The CDR3 length is 10 residues, termini included. The CDR3: CASSVRDSFY.

This clonotype has ten or more counts. The rearrangement joins TRBV5-1 to TRBJ1-4; TRBD1 aligns across 9 bases. The CDR3 spans 15 residues. The V and J ends lost 4 bases and 5 bases, in that order; junction bases with no gene match: 6. The germline V gene encodes CDR1 SGHRS and CDR2 YFSETQ. The DNA of the CDR3 is TGCGCCAGCAGCCTTCCCGACAGGGGGAATGAAAAACTGTTTTTT. Translated: CASSLPDRGNEKLFF.

This clonotype was seen at least ten times. The V call is TRBV5-1, the J call TRBJ1-2; D may be TRBD1 (5 bases). Germline V gene sequence: CDR1 SGHRS, CDR2 YFSETQ. V lost 4 bases, J lost 4 bases, and 26 bases lay in between. CDR3 size: 18 residues. CDR3 sequence (DNA): TGCGCCAGCAGCCCTGAAGACAGAACCAGGCTTAGGTTCTATGGCTACACCTTC. Protein: CASSPEDRTRLRFYGYTF.